This TCR beta chain was recovered during a study of T cell repertoires in cytomegalovirus infection. Study-wide context: CMV epitopes, recently identified HLA-C-restricted and well-studied HLA-B-restricted, were used. Indicated by public TCR beta signatures were CMV infection and matching HLA type.

V trimming: 2 bases; J trimming: 0 bases; junction bases outside the gene matches: 3. CDR1 and CDR2 from the germline V gene are MNHEY and SVGEGT. The CDR3 totals 16 residues. TCRdb called the reads again in MiXCR, with one record for every CDR3 protein. Of some 350,000 distinct CDR3 sequences in the sample, 25% to 35% are singletons; the top ten hold 20%. Whole-study results and caveats: Dominating the ex vivo response were TCR beta clonotypes that were CMV-specific and HLA-C-restricted. Identification of carriers of CMV plus the relevant HLA was performed using cumulative public TCR beta family frequency.

This clonotype came up many times. Its antigen is not known. This sequence originates from a human donor in good health (CMV status not recorded). Some clones in this sample may be carry-over from other donors' samples. The chain joins TRBV6-2 or TRBV6-3 to TRBJ1-1, with 10 bases aligning to TRBD1. The sample was cultured PBMCs, taken from culture after CMV antigen stimulation. This CDR3 reads CASSYRQGAMNTEAFF. In DNA form, the CDR3 reads TGTGCCAGCAGTTACAGACAGGGGGCGATGAACACTGAAGCTTTCTTT.